A single sample gave rise to the 17 T cell receptor beta chains below, sequenced in a study of T cells after yellow fever vaccination. TCRdb ran MiXCR on the 5' RACE reads and lists one entry per CDR3 protein. The data show hundreds of thousands of distinct CDR3 sequences, approximately 12% seen once. The sample consisted of PBMCs, taken on the day of the yellow fever booster vaccination. The receptors shown here come from a man in his thirties or forties who received the YFV17D yellow fever vaccine.

The CDR3 protein is CSASRGNNEQFF. CDR3 sequence (DNA): TGCAGTGCTTCGAGGGGAAACAATGAGCAGTTCTTC. The J gene is TRBJ2-1, the V gene TRBV20-1; D is tentatively TRBD1 or TRBD2 (5 bases each). This CDR3 region has 12 residues. The germline CDR1 and CDR2 sequences are DFQATT and SNEGSKA (reference sequence). Trimming cost V 5 bases and J 5 bases, with 10 bases left between them.

The chain carries TRBV12-3 or TRBV12-4 and TRBJ2-5; D assignment may be TRBD1 or TRBD2 (5 bases each). Trimming removed 7 bases from V and 5 bases from J, with 17 bases in between. The CDR3 sequence is 14 residues long. CDR3 region: CASIAGQGRETQYF. The CDR3 DNA is TGTGCCAGCATCGCCGGCCAGGGACGGGAGACCCAGTACTTC.

The chain has TRBV28 and TRBJ2-1; 9 bases line up with TRBD2. Germline lookup yields CDR1 MDHEN and CDR2 SYDVKM. Trimming at V came to 2 bases and at J to 1 base, leaving 3 bases not matched to a gene. The length of the CDR3 is 16 residues. CDR3 sequence reads: CASSLPSGISYNEQFF. The CDR3 DNA is TGTGCCAGCAGTTTACCTAGCGGGATTTCCTACAATGAGCAGTTCTTC.

This clonotype showed up just once. The chain uses TRBV7-2 and TRBJ2-1; D is perhaps TRBD2 (6 bases). The V gene lost 6 bases and the J gene lost 9 bases, with 15 bases spanning the gap. CDR3 length: 13 amino acids. CDR1 is SGHTA and CDR2 is FQGNSA in the germline V gene. The CDR3 is CASRVSGGREQFF. The CDR3 coding sequence is TGTGCCAGCAGGGTTAGCGGTGGGCGTGAGCAGTTCTTC.

The gene calls are TRBV12-3 or TRBV12-4 and TRBJ2-7; a possible D gene is TRBD2 (6 bases). This CDR3 contains 16 residues. V was trimmed by 5 bases and J by 2 bases, leaving 19 bases between them. CDR3 amino acids: CASSPIAGPRTYEQYF. CDR3 bases: TGTGCCAGCAGTCCCATCGCGGGACCAAGGACCTACGAGCAGTACTTC.

This clonotype was picked up a small number of times. V and J are TRBV19 and TRBJ1-5; D call uncertain. Germline V gives CDR1 LNHDA, CDR2 SQIVND (reference sequence). Trimming removed 10 bases from V and 5 bases from J, with 21 bases in between. The CDR3 sequence is 15 residues long. The CDR3 DNA reads as TGTGCCACCTCGCGGGCGGGATCAGTTTATCAGCCCCAGCATTTT. It codes for CATSRAGSVYQPQHF.

Regarding this clonotype: The junction differs from germline at one of its ends, possibly a read error. V usage is TRBV7-2 and J usage is TRBJ2-7, with D perhaps TRBD1 or TRBD2 (7 bases each). The CDR3 is 18 residues long. Germline CDR1 reads SGHTA; CDR2 reads FQGNSA. CDR3 sequence (DNA): TGTGCCAACAGCTTAGCGGGTCCAAGGGGGCGAGTGTCCTACGAGCAGTACTTC. Its protein product is CANSLAGPRGRVSYEQYF.

CDR3 bases: TGTGCCAGCAGTTACTCGAGTCGGAGGAACACTGAAGCTTTCTTT. It codes for CASSYSSRRNTEAFF. The chain combines TRBV6-5 with TRBJ1-1; D is unclear. Germline CDR1 MNHEY, CDR2 SVGAGI. Trimming pared 0 bases from V and 1 base from J, leaving 9 bases between. CDR3 length: 15 residues.

This clonotype has a handful of counts. The chain recombines TRBV5-4 with TRBJ1-1; no reliable D call. V shed 0 bases and J shed 4 bases, with 10 bases lying between them. Germline V gene data show CDR1 as SGHNT and CDR2 as YYREEE (reference sequence). The CDR3 contains 14 residues. Written as DNA, the CDR3 is TGTGCCAGCAGCTTGGTGGGGATAATCACTGAAGCTTTCTTT. Its protein product is CASSLVGIITEAFF.

This clonotype appeared a few times. The chain employs TRBV4-2 and TRBJ2-7; D unclear. This CDR3 region has 13 residues. Germline values: CDR1 LGHNA, CDR2 YNFKEQ. Deletions cut 0 bases from V and 4 bases from J, with 7 bases between. CDR3 bases: TGTGCCAGCAGCCAAGAGATTGAGTACGAGCAGTACTTC. It specifies CASSQEIEYEQYF.

The chain recombines TRBV28 with TRBJ2-7; the D gene is possibly TRBD1 (6 bases). V was cut by 8 bases and J by 0 bases, with 11 bases left in between. From germline, CDR1 is MDHEN and CDR2 SYDVKM. CDR3 length: 13 amino acids. Here the CDR3 reads CASLTGSSYEQYF. The CDR3 region has the DNA TGTGCCAGCCTTACAGGGAGCTCCTACGAGCAGTACTTC.

This clonotype was counted between two and nine times. The J gene is TRBJ2-2, the V gene TRBV28; 8 bases match TRBD1. J lost 5 bases, V lost 5 bases, and 10 bases had no gene match. Germline loops: CDR1 MDHEN, CDR2 SYDVKM. This CDR3 region has 16 residues. CDR3 DNA sequence: TGTGCCAGCAGTGACATTCCAGGGGGCCAGACCGGGGAGCTGTTTTTT. Residues: CASSDIPGGQTGELFF. Using reference TRBV28 and TRBJ2-2 for the parts outside the CDR3, the full variable domain is DVKVTQSSRYLVKRTGEKVFLECVQDMDHENMFWYRQDPGLGLRLIYFSYDVKMKEKGDIPEGYSVSREKKERFSLILESASTNQTSMYLCASSDIPGGQTGELFFGEGSRLTVL.

This clonotype turned up a few times. The CDR3 loop is CASSLAPGGYGYTF. The CDR3 region has the DNA TGTGCCAGCAGCTTAGCGCCGGGGGGGTATGGCTACACCTTC. The genes are TRBV7-2 and TRBJ1-2; the D gene is possibly TRBD1 (5 bases). The CDR3 is made up of 14 amino acids. V lost 0 bases, J lost 5 bases, and 10 bases lay in between. Germline V gives CDR1 SGHTA, CDR2 FQGNSA.

This chain uses TRBV3-1 with TRBJ2-5; either TRBD1 or TRBD2 may fit D (5 bases each). This CDR3 region has 16 residues. Germline CDR1 LGHDT, CDR2 YNNKEL (reference sequence). Between the trimmed V and J ends, which lost 1 base and 1 base, there was a span of 13 bases. The CDR3 region is CASSQVSGRGQETQYF. In nucleotides, the CDR3 is TGTGCCAGCAGCCAAGTTTCGGGAAGGGGCCAAGAGACCCAGTACTTC.

V gene TRBV20-1 combines with J gene TRBJ2-7; 7 bases agree with TRBD1. The CDR3 contains 15 residues. The junction had 17 bases not matched to a gene; V was cut back by 8 bases and J by 4 bases. Germline V lookup: CDR1 DFQATT, CDR2 SNEGSKA (reference sequence). The CDR3 DNA reads as TGCAGTCCCCGCGGTTTAACAGGGGCAATGTACGAGCAGTACTTC. Its translation is CSPRGLTGAMYEQYF.

This clonotype was detected a few times. The chain has TRBV12-3 or TRBV12-4 and TRBJ1-4, with a weak D call TRBD1 (6 bases). CDR3 size: 14 residues. V dropped 0 bases and J dropped 7 bases, with 9 bases sitting between them. This CDR3 reads CASSLAGGGEKLFF. Here the CDR3 DNA reads TGTGCCAGCAGTTTAGCAGGGGGTGGTGAAAAACTGTTTTTT.

This clonotype was observed a few times. The chain carries TRBV12-3 or TRBV12-4 and TRBJ2-7; 7 bases line up with TRBD1. The CDR3 covers 13 residues. V lost 6 bases to trimming and J lost 3 bases; unmatched junction nucleotides: 5. CDR3 sequence reads: CASSQRDSYEQYF. The CDR3 DNA follows: TGTGCCAGCAGCCAACGGGACAGCTACGAGCAGTACTTC.